The present T cell receptor beta chain was sequenced within a study of blood T cells in healthy people across ages. This clonotype showed up just a few times. Its antigen is undetermined. Each sample used at least 6.5 million PBMCs. The amount of total RNA extracted per sample was at least 6 micrograms. PCR was performed a second time for about 7 to 12 cycles using a sample-barcoded 5' primer and a J-beta primer mix. TCRdb passed the 5' RACE reads through MiXCR, listing each CDR3 protein once. In the table there are roughly 860,000 distinct CDR3 sequences, approximately 67% of which are singletons. The J segment lost 0 bases and the V segment lost 2 bases, leaving 6 bases of the junction unmatched. Germline V lookup: CDR1 LGHNA, CDR2 YSLEER. The CDR3 totals 16 residues. Study-level points and caveats: Estimated diversity across one million T cells was deemed an underestimate.

Sequenced sample: blood. The receptor was isolated from a young man in good health. V and J are TRBV4-3 and TRBJ2-7; 8 bases are a match to TRBD2. The CDR3 here is CASSQNTGGYSYEQYF. CDR3 DNA: TGCGCCAGCAGCCAAAATACGGGGGGGTACTCCTACGAGCAGTACTTC.